This paragraph reports one T cell receptor beta chain. The antigen is unknown. This sample is drawn from a study of cytomegalovirus exposure and HLA in healthy donors. Study results and limitations: What a later analysis showed was that several of the most significant clusters appeared linked to common viral pathogens. Reportedly, HLA-A and HLA-B alleles of most subjects were accurately predicted from TCR beta.

It was with 60 Vbeta and 13 Jbeta primers that the PCR ran. The table came from immunoSEQ multiplex PCR; TCRdb's copy has only in-frame clones and leaves some out. The sample lists 100,000 to 150,000 clones, roughly 66% occurring once. V dropped 4 bases and J dropped 10 bases, with 15 bases sitting between them. The CDR3 totals 13 residues. Germline CDR1 and CDR2: SGHNT and YENEEA. What was sequenced was PBMCs. The chain recombines TRBV11-3 with TRBJ2-3; D ambiguous. The sequence was collected from a man in his sixties in good health and CMV-seropositive. This CDR3 reads CASSSGRVAAQYF. DNA of the CDR3: TGTGCCAGCAGCTCCGGCCGGGTGGCGGCGCAGTATTTT.